This TCR beta chain was recorded in a study of OX40 agonist ivuxolimab in advanced cancers. Notes on the research overall: Ivuxolimab was a fully human IgG2 agonistic monoclonal antibody targeting the costimulatory receptor OX40 (CD134). Intravenous ivuxolimab was administered to patients every 2 weeks at six dose levels: 0.01, 0.1, 0.3, 1.5, 3 and 10 mg/kg. Patients were allowed to have had prior anti-PD-1, anti-PD-L1 or anti-CTLA-4 therapy, and 40% of the dose-escalation patients had previously received checkpoint inhibitors. Among the roughly 52 dose-escalation patients, around 19 had hepatocellular carcinoma, about 15 melanoma, 9 renal cell carcinoma and 9 head and neck cancer. The dose-escalation cohort was about 87% male with a mean age of about 60 years, ranging from roughly 23 to 80. Peripheral TCRbeta sequencing aimed to test whether ivuxolimab altered TCR sequence diversity and caused clonal T-cell expansion. The monotherapy dose-escalation portion (N of about 52 patients) of the phase I ivuxolimab trial is reported in the paper. Partial responses occurred in three dose-escalation patients: two with cutaneous melanoma and one with hepatocellular carcinoma. Beyond this particular receptor, the publication reports: After ivuxolimab, more expanded clones were found on average in CD8+ T cells than in CD4+ T cells. In the 0.1-3.0 mg/kg groups, partial responders were among the patients with the lowest normalized peripheral clonal expansion, particularly in CD8+ T cells. Low levels of normalized T-cell clonal expansion were also seen in some nonresponding patients. The antigen specificity of the peripheral T cells that underwent clonal expansion was not determined. At doses from 0.1 to 3.0 mg/kg, clonal expansion was seen in both CD4+ and CD8+ blood T cells between baseline and week 6.

Measured from the cysteine to the phenylalanine, the CDR3 is 14 residues long. Of the read, only the CDR3 DNA is kept; its 42 bases are in frame from base 1. CDR1 and CDR2, per the germline V gene, are SGHRS and YFSETQ. As to this clone: The antigen it binds to is not known. An end of the junction differs from the germline gene, which may be a read error.

Genomic DNA was extracted from sorted cells for sequencing of the TCRbeta CDR3 region. TCRbeta CDR3 regions were sequenced using the immunoSEQ Assay. TCRdb carries this immuneACCESS record with in-frame sequences only. Its versions omit some clonotypes, under half of them owing to an unresolved V gene in the studies checked, with the rest unexplained. In all, the sample holds about 70,000 clones, and around 82% of those were seen once. Roughly 5.4% of the sample comes from the top ten. The trial excluded patients who had a history of autoimmune disease or were on systemic immunosuppression. Peripheral blood for TCR sequencing was collected from all dose cohorts at baseline, on cycle 4 day 1, and on cycle 7 day 1. Samples came from an open-label, multicenter, first-in-human phase I dose-escalation trial of ivuxolimab. Adults with locally advanced or metastatic melanoma, renal cell, hepatocellular, or head and neck squamous cell carcinoma were enrolled in the trial. Before TCR sequencing, CD4+ T cells and CD8+ T cells from peripheral blood were sorted into separate populations.

The V and J genes are TRBV5-1 and TRBJ2-5, with 8 central nucleotides matching TRBD1. The sequence was collected from an adult with an advanced solid tumor such as melanoma, head and neck, liver or kidney cancer. Sequenced material: CD4+ or CD8+ T cells sorted from blood, taken in a trial of the OX40 agonist ivuxolimab. The sequence in DNA is TGCGCCAGCGGCTTCGACAGGGGAGGACAGACCCAGTACTTC. This encodes CASGFDRGGQTQYF.